This TCR beta chain was documented in a study of cytomegalovirus exposure and HLA in healthy donors. General study results and limits: TRBV6-2, TRBV6-3 and some other V segments were unresolvable in 87-base-pair reads. The authors later linked a missense DCLRE1C variant to TCR beta V- and J-gene trimming.

This clone turned up a few times. Its antigen remains unidentified. Researchers ran the PCR with 60 Vbeta and 13 Jbeta primers. TCRdb's table, derived via immunoSEQ multiplex PCR, lists solely in-frame clones and lacks some. Among under 150,000 clones, approximately 78% were seen once, and the ten largest hold about 6.8%. V dropped 2 bases and J dropped 4 bases, with 11 bases sitting between them. Germline loops: CDR1 MNHNS, CDR2 SASEGT. The CDR3 runs 14 residues. Healthy bone marrow donors made up the cohort. Material: PBMCs. The clonotype originates from a woman aged 40 to 50 in good health and CMV-seropositive. V and J are TRBV6-1 and TRBJ1-2; D possibly corresponds to TRBD1 (5 bases). CDR3 region: CASSETDRGYGYTF. As DNA, the CDR3 is TGTGCCAGCAGTGAAACCGACAGAGGCTATGGCTACACCTTC.